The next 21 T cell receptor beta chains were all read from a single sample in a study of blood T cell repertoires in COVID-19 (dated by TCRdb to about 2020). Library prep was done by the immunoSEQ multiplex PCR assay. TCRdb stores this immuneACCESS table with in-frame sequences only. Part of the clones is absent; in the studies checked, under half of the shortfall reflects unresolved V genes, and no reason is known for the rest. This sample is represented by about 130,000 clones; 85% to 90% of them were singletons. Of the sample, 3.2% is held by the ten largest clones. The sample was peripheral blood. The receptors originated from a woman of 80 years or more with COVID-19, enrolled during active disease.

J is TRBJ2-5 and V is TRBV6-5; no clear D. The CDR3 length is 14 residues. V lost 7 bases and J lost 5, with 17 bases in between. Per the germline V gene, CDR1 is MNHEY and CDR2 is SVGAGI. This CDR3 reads CASNGRSRRETQYF. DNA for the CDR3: TGTGCCAGCAACGGCAGATCGAGGCGGGAGACCCAGTACTTC.

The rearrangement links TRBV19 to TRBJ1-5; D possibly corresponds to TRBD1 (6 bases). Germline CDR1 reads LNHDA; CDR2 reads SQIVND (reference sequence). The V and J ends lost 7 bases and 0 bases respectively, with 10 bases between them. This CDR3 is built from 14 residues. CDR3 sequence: CASTRGYSNQPQHF. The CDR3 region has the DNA TGTGCCAGTACTAGGGGGTATAGCAATCAGCCCCAGCATTTT.

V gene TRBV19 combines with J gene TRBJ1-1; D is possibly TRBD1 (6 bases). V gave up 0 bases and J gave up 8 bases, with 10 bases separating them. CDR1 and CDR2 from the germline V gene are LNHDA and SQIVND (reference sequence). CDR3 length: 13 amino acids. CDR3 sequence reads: CASSIDLDREAFF. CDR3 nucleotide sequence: TGTGCCAGTAGTATAGATCTCGACAGGGAAGCTTTCTTT. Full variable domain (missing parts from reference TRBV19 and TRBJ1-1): DGGITQSPKYLFRKEGQNVTLSCEQNLNHDAMYWYRQDPGQGLRLIYYSQIVNDFQKGDIAEGYSVSREKKESFPLTVTSAQKNPTAFYLCASSIDLDREAFFGQGTRLTVV.

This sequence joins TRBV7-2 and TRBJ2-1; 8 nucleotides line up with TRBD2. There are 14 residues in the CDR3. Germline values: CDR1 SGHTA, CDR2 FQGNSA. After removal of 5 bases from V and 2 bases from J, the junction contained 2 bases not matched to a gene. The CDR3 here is CASSKGLAYNEQFF. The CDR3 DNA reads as TGTGCCAGCAGCAAGGGACTAGCCTACAATGAGCAGTTCTTC.

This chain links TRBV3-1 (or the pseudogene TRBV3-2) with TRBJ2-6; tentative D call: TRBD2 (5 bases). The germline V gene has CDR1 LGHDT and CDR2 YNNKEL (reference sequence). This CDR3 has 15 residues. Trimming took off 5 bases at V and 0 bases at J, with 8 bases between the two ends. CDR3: CASSIGGSGANVLTF. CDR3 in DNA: TGTGCCAGCAGCATCGGAGGCTCTGGGGCCAACGTCCTGACTTTC.

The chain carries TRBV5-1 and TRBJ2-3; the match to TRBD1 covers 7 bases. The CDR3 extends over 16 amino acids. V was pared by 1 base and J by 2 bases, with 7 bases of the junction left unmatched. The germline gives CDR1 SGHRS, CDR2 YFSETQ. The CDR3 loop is CASSLRDRPHTDTQYF. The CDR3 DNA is TGCGCCAGCAGCTTGCGGGACAGACCCCACACAGATACGCAGTATTTT.

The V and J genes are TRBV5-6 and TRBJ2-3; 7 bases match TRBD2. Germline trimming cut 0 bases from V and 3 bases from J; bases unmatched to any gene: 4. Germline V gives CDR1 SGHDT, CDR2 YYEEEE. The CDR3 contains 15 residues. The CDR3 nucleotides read TGTGCCAGCAGCTTGGCGGGGCGGGAGACAGATACGCAGTATTTT. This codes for CASSLAGRETDTQYF.

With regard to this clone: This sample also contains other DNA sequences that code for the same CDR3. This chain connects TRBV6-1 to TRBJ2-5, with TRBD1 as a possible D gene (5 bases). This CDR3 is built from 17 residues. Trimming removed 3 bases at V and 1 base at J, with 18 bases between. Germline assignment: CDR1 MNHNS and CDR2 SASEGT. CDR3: CASSEENWGTAQETQYF. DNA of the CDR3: TGTGCCAGCAGTGAGGAGAACTGGGGCACCGCCCAAGAGACCCAGTACTTC.

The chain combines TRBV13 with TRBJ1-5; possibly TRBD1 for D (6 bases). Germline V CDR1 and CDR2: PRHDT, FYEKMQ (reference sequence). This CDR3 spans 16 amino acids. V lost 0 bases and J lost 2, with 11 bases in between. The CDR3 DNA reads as TGTGCCAGCAGCTTAGGAAGGGGGTATGGCAATCAGCCCCAGCATTTT. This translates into CASSLGRGYGNQPQHF.

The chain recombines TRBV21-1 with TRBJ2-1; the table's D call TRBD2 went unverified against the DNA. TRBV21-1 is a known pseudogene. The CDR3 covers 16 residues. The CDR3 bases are TGTGCCAGCAGCAAAAGGTCTAGCGGGCGACGCAATGAGCAGTTCTTC. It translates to CASSKRSSGRRNEQFF.

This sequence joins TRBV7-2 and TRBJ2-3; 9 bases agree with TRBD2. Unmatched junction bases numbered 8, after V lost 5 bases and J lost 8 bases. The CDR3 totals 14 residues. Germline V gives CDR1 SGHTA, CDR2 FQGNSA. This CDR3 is CASSLSGRGGTQYF. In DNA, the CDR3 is TGTGCCAGCAGCCTTAGCGGGAGAGGGGGTACGCAGTATTTT.

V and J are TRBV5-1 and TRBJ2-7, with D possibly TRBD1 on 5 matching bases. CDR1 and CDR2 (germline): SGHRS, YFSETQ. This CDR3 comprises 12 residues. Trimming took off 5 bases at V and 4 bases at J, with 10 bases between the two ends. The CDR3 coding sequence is TGCGCCAGCAGACAGGATCCTTACGAGCAGTACTTC. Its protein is CASRQDPYEQYF. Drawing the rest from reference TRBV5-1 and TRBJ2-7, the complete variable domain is KAGVTQTPRYLIKTRGQQVTLSCSPISGHRSVSWYQQTPGQGLQFLFEYFSETQRNKGNFPGRFSGRQFSNSRSEMNVSTLELGDSALYLCASRQDPYEQYFGPGTRLTVT.

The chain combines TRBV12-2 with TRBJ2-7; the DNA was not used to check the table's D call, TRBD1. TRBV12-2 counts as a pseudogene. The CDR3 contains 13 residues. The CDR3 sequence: CARAGTPPDEQYF. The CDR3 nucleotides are TGTGCAAGAGCCGGGACACCGCCTGACGAGCAGTACTTC.

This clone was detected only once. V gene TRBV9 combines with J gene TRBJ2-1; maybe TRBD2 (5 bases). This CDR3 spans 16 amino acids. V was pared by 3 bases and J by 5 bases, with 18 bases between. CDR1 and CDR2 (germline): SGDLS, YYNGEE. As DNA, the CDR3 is TGTGCCAGCAGCGCCTCCCCGCGCGGGCCAGACAATGAGCAGTTCTTC. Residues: CASSASPRGPDNEQFF.

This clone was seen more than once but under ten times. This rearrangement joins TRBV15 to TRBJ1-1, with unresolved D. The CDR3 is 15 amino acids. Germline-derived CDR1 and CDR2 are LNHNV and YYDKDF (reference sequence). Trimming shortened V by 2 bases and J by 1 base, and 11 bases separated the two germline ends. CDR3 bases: TGTGCCACCAGCAGAAAGACCGAGGGGAACACTGAAGCTTTCTTT. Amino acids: CATSRKTEGNTEAFF.

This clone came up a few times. CDR3 residues: CASSVVGHGEAFF. CDR3 bases: TGTGCCAGCAGCGTAGTGGGACACGGTGAAGCTTTCTTT. This chain uses TRBV9 with TRBJ1-1; maybe TRBD1 (6 bases). The germline CDR1 and CDR2 sequences are SGDLS and YYNGEE. There are 13 residues in the CDR3. The V end lost 0 bases, the J end lost 7 bases, and 10 bases lay between the germline ends.

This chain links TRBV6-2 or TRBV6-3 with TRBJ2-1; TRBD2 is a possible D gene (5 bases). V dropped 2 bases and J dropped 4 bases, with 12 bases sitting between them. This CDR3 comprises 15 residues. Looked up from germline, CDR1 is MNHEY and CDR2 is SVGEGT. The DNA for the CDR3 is TGTGCCAGCAGTTACGGTAGCGTCGGTTACAATGAGCAGTTCTTC. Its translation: CASSYGSVGYNEQFF.

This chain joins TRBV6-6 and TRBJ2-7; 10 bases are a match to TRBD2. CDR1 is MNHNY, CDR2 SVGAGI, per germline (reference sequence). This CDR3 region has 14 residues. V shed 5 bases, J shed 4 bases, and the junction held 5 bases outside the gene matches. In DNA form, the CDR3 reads TGTGCCAGCAGTCCCCCGGGACTAGCGTACGAGCAGTACTTC. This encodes CASSPPGLAYEQYF.

The CDR3: CASSPRTGRTYNSPLHF. The CDR3 bases are TGTGCCAGCAGCCCCAGGACAGGGAGAACCTATAATTCACCCCTCCACTTT. This chain links TRBV4-2 with TRBJ1-6, with 8 bases aligning to TRBD1. Per germline, CDR1 LGHNA and CDR2 YNFKEQ. The trim removed 4 bases at V and 2 bases at J, leaving 7 bases unmatched. The CDR3 has 17 residues.

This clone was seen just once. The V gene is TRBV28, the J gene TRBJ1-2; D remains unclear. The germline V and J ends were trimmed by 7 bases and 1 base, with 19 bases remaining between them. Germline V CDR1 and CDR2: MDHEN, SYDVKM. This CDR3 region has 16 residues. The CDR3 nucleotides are TGTGCCAGCACCCCCCCTTTCGGTAGACTTAACTATGGCTACACCTTC. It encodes CASTPPFGRLNYGYTF.

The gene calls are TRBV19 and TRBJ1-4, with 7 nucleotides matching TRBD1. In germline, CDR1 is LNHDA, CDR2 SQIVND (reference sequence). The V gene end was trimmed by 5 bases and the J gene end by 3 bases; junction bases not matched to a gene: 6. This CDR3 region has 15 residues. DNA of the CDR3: TGTGCCAGTAGTTTCGGACAGGCCGCTAATGAAAAACTGTTTTTT. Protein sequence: CASSFGQAANEKLFF.